The source of this TCR beta chain is a study of shared clonotypes between healthy human individuals. Study background: Three CD4 naive, three CD4 memory, two CD8 naive and one CD8 memory plate were used per donor. Findings and caveats of the study: Sampling involved blood alone; tissue repertoires likely differ.

The V segment lost 6 bases and the J segment 4 bases; nucleotides outside the gene matches: 8. The CDR3 length is 16 residues. Germline CDR1 is MDHEN and CDR2 is SYDVKM. Clones were read by immunoSEQ multiplex PCR, and TCRdb kept only the in-frame ones, dropping some. Of about 1 million clones listed, around 74% were seen once; the top ten hold roughly 1.4%. Note on this clone: The antigen is not known.

Sequencing was carried out using memory CD4+ T cells sorted from blood. Described subset: CD45RA-negative fraction. The TCR sequence derives from a man younger than 35 in good health. This chain joins TRBV28 and TRBJ2-1; 11 bases match TRBD2. CDR3: CASSPPTSGGYNEQFF. The CDR3, as DNA: TGTGCCAGCAGCCCTCCCACTAGCGGGGGTTACAATGAGCAGTTCTTC. Drawing the rest from reference TRBV28 and TRBJ2-1, the complete variable domain is DVKVTQSSRYLVKRTGEKVFLECVQDMDHENMFWYRQDPGLGLRLIYFSYDVKMKEKGDIPEGYSVSREKKERFSLILESASTNQTSMYLCASSPPTSGGYNEQFFGPGTRLTVL.